This T cell receptor (beta chain) was sequenced during a study of early T cells in non-severe SARS-CoV-2 infection. In the study overall: Sequencing of bulk RNA from unsorted whole blood was done, without chain pairing.

Individually, cDNA molecules had unique molecular identifiers attached to them. Using its own MiXCR run on the 5' RACE reads, TCRdb lists one record per CDR3 protein. The sample records about 83,000 distinct CDR3 sequences, about 10% being singletons. Study-wide findings and caveats: In VDJdb matching, anti-spike CD8 responses were favored while private and CD4 specificities went missing.

Concerning this clonotype: Its cognate antigen is unknown.

The starting material was whole blood, obtained at baseline. This sequence was found in an adult who was a healthcare worker with PCR-confirmed SARS-CoV-2 infection or an uninfected control (not recorded which).

CDR3: CSARRGLGYNEQFF. The DNA of the CDR3 is TGCAGTGCTAGACGAGGACTCGGCTACAATGAGCAGTTCTTC. V is TRBV20-1 and J is TRBJ2-1, with D maybe TRBD2 (5 bases). V shed 2 bases and J shed 3 bases, with 11 bases lying between them. Germline assignment: CDR1 DFQATT and CDR2 SNEGSKA (reference sequence). The CDR3 loop spans 14 amino acids.